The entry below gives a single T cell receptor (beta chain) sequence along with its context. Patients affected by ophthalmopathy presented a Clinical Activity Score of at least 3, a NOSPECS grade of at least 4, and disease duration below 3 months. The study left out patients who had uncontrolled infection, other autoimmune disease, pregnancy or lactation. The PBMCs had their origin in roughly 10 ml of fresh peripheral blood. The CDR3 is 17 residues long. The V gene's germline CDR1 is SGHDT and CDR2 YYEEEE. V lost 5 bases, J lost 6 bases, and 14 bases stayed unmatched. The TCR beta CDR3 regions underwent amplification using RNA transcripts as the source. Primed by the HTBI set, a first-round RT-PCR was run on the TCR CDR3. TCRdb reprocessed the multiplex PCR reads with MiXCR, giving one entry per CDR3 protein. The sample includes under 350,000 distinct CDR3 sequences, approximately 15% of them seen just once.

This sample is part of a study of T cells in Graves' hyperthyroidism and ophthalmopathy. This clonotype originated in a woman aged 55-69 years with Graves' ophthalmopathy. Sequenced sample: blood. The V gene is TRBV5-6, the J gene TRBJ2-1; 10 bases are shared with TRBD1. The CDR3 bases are TGTGCCAGCAGGTTTTTTTTCCCGGGACAGGGGCCCAATGAGCAGTTCTTC. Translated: CASRFFFPGQGPNEQFF.